This passage covers 19 T cell receptor beta chains from one sample sequenced in a study of blood T cell repertoires in COVID-19. Assay used: immunoSEQ multiplex PCR; TCRdb lists only in-frame clones, some missing. The sample shows roughly 200,000 clones, approximately 80% of them seen only once. Sequenced material: peripheral blood. The source is a woman older than 75 with COVID-19, enrolled during active disease.

The V call is TRBV18, the J call TRBJ2-7; TRBD2 aligns across 8 bases. The germline V gene encodes CDR1 KGHSH and CDR2 LQKENI. The J segment lost 0 bases and the V segment lost 6 bases, leaving 4 bases of the junction unmatched. The CDR3 spans 14 residues. CDR3 amino acids: CASSRGDNSYEQYF. The CDR3 region has the DNA TGTGCCAGCTCGCGGGGGGACAACTCCTACGAGCAGTACTTC.

The chain combines TRBV11-2 with TRBJ1-1; D not certain. CDR3 length: 14 residues. The V gene lost 3 bases and the J gene lost 3 bases, with 11 bases spanning the gap. Germline assignment: CDR1 SGHAT and CDR2 FQNNGV. DNA for the CDR3: TGTGCCAGCAGCTTGAACCTTGCGGACACTGAAGCTTTCTTT. This translates into CASSLNLADTEAFF.

The chain has TRBV6-5 and TRBJ1-5; a weak D match, TRBD1 (6 bases). CDR1 is MNHEY and CDR2 is SVGAGI in the germline V gene. Trimming took off 6 bases at V and 3 bases at J, with 9 bases between the two ends. The CDR3 has 13 amino acids. CDR3 bases: TGTGCCAGCAGCCGGGACATCAATCAGCCCCAGCATTTT. Protein product: CASSRDINQPQHF.

There are a few counts of this clone. The chain is built from TRBV6-5 and TRBJ1-2; maybe TRBD1 (6 bases). The V end was cut by 6 bases, the J end by 4 bases, with 12 bases between. Germline assignment: CDR1 MNHEY and CDR2 SVGAGI. The CDR3 covers 13 residues. CDR3 region: CASRPQGSYGYTF. DNA of the CDR3: TGTGCCAGCAGGCCACAGGGTAGCTATGGCTACACCTTC.

As regards this clone: At one boundary the junction diverges from the germline segment, which might be a read error. Here the CDR3 reads CASRLSNGGGLFF. The CDR3 region has the DNA TGTGCCAGCAGGCTGAGTAACGGGGGGGGGCTGTTTTTT. The chain joins TRBV12-3 or TRBV12-4 to TRBJ2-2; 8 bases line up with TRBD2. CDR3 length equals 13 residues.

The V gene is TRBV6-5, the J gene TRBJ2-7; D is possibly TRBD1 (5 bases). Germline V lookup: CDR1 MNHEY, CDR2 SVGAGI. The V end lost 2 bases, the J end lost 2 bases, and 10 bases lay between the germline ends. This CDR3 spans 14 amino acids. The CDR3 DNA follows: TGTGCCAGCAGTTACCGGCAGGGTCCCTACGAGCAGTACGTC. Protein: CASSYRQGPYEQYV.

The chain couples TRBV2 to TRBJ1-5; no clear D gene. This CDR3 region has 14 residues. Germline CDR1 reads SNHLY; CDR2 reads FYNNEI. Trimming shortened V by 2 bases and J by 2 bases, and 7 bases separated the two germline ends. In DNA, the CDR3 is TGTGCCAGCAGTGAAATGAGTGGCAATCAGCCCCAGCATTTT. This sequence encodes CASSEMSGNQPQHF.

The rearrangement uses TRBV6-5 and TRBJ2-7, with a tentative D call TRBD2 (6 bases). V dropped 7 bases and J dropped 4 bases, with 17 bases sitting between them. This CDR3 is built from 14 residues. Germline CDR1 MNHEY, CDR2 SVGAGI. The CDR3 coding sequence is TGTGCCAGCAAGGGACTCCCGGTTGGATACGAGCAGTACTTC. The encoded protein is CASKGLPVGYEQYF.

The chain recombines TRBV6-5 with TRBJ1-4, with 9 bases that match TRBD1. V lost 4 bases and J lost 7; bases outside the gene matches: 10. The CDR3 is 16 residues long. Germline lookup yields CDR1 MNHEY and CDR2 SVGAGI. DNA of the CDR3: TGTGCCAGCAGTTTAACAGGGGGCGATTCGGGTGAAAAACTGTTTTTT. This encodes CASSLTGGDSGEKLFF.

This chain joins TRBV5-4 and TRBJ1-5; the match to TRBD1 covers 7 bases. CDR1 is SGHNT, CDR2 YYREEE, per germline (reference sequence). The CDR3 has 14 residues. Trimming cost V 3 bases and J 9 bases; bases outside gene matches: 9. The CDR3 reads CASSSQGDLGPQHF. CDR3 nucleotides: TGTGCCAGCAGCTCTCAGGGGGACCTTGGGCCCCAGCATTTT.

This chain uses TRBV28 with TRBJ1-2; D not resolved. V shed 3 bases and J shed 2 bases, with 7 bases lying between them. This CDR3 comprises 13 residues. Germline values: CDR1 MDHEN, CDR2 SYDVKM. The CDR3 DNA follows: TGTGCCAGCAGTTTGAGGCAGAACTATGGCTACACCTTC. Translation: CASSLRQNYGYTF.

CDR3 in amino acids: CASSSLQNTEAFF. The DNA of the CDR3 is TGCGCCAGCAGCTCATTACAAAACACTGAAGCTTTCTTT. The chain joins TRBV5-1 to TRBJ1-1; D is uncertain. Germline values: CDR1 SGHRS, CDR2 YFSETQ. The CDR3 extends over 13 amino acids. The germline V and J ends were trimmed by 3 bases and 2 bases, with 8 bases remaining between them.

This sequence joins TRBV6-6 and TRBJ2-2; 7 positions match TRBD2. V gave up 2 bases and J gave up 5 bases; unmatched junction bases: 5. CDR1 is MNHNY and CDR2 is SVGAGI in the germline V gene (reference sequence). CDR3 length: 15 residues. CDR3 region: CASSYAGVTTGELFF. The CDR3 DNA follows: TGTGCCAGCAGTTACGCGGGGGTGACAACCGGGGAGCTGTTTTTT.

The chain joins TRBV9 to TRBJ1-6; D is ambiguous. This CDR3 is 14 amino acids long. Between the trimmed V and J ends, which lost 2 bases and 6 bases, there was a span of 9 bases. In germline, CDR1 is SGDLS, CDR2 YYNGEE. The CDR3 nucleotides are TGTGCCAGCAGCGTCGGGAGCAGTAATTCACCCCTCCACTTT. Translated, it gives CASSVGSSNSPLHF.

The rearrangement joins TRBV19 to TRBJ2-2, with 7 positions matching TRBD1. Germline assignment: CDR1 LNHDA and CDR2 SQIVND (reference sequence). V shed 5 bases, J shed 3 bases, and the junction held 3 bases outside the gene matches. The CDR3 runs to 14 residues. The CDR3 DNA is TGTGCCAGTAGTGTCACAGGGGACACCGGGGAGCTGTTTTTT. It translates to CASSVTGDTGELFF.

The V and J genes are TRBV5-1 and TRBJ1-2; D gene unclear. The CDR3 is 14 residues long. The germline V gene encodes CDR1 SGHRS and CDR2 YFSETQ. Trimming removed 0 bases at V and 6 bases at J, with 12 bases between. Written as DNA, the CDR3 is TGCGCCAGCAGCTTGGCGACAAGTATGAATGGCTACACCTTC. Its protein is CASSLATSMNGYTF.

CDR3 sequence (DNA): TGCGCCAGCAGCTTGGGCGGGGGGGCGGATACGCAGTATTTT. The encoded protein is CASSLGGGADTQYF. The chain links TRBV5-1 to TRBJ2-3; 9 bases align to TRBD2. V gave up 0 bases and J gave up 6 bases; unmatched junction bases: 2. The germline CDR1 and CDR2 sequences are SGHRS and YFSETQ. The CDR3 is 14 amino acids.

This clone was counted only a few times. The chain carries TRBV4-1 and TRBJ2-7, with TRBD1 as a possible D gene (6 bases). V was cut by 3 bases and J by 10 bases, with 25 bases left in between. The CDR3 loop spans 16 amino acids. CDR1 and CDR2 (germline): MGHRA, YSYEKL. For the CDR3, the DNA is TGCGCCAGCAGCCAGGTTGTGGGGGCTGGGTCGAATGAACAGTACTTC. The encoded protein is CASSQVVGAGSNEQYF.

J is TRBJ1-2 and V is TRBV7-9; no clear D. Per germline, CDR1 SEHNR and CDR2 FQNEAQ (reference sequence). The CDR3 extends over 15 amino acids. The V gene lost 2 bases and the J gene lost 5 bases, with 15 bases spanning the gap. CDR3: CASSLSGGKGYGYTF. Here the CDR3 DNA reads TGTGCCAGCAGCTTATCGGGAGGGAAGGGATATGGCTACACCTTC.